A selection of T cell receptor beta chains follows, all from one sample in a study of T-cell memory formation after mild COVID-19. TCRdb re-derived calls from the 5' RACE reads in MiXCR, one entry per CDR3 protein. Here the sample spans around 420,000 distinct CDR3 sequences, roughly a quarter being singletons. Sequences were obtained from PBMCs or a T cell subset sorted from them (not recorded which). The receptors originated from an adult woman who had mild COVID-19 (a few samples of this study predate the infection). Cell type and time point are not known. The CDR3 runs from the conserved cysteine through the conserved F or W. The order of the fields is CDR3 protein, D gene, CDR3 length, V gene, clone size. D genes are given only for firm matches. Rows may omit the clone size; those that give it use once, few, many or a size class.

cdr3_aa: CASSKWENTEAFF
d_call: NA
cdr3_length: 13
v_call: TRBV21-1
clone_size: few

cdr3_aa: CASSLASPSGLAKNIQYF
d_call: NA
cdr3_length: 18
v_call: TRBV5-1
clone_size: few

cdr3_aa: CASSLGYAGSYEQYF
d_call: NA
cdr3_length: 15
v_call: TRBV7-2
clone_size: NA

cdr3_aa: CASSAWDRNSPLHF
d_call: TRBD1
cdr3_length: 14
v_call: TRBV9
clone_size: few

cdr3_aa: CASRWEGERDTQYF
d_call: TRBD2
cdr3_length: 14
v_call: TRBV5-1
clone_size: few

cdr3_aa: CASRGAPETQYF
d_call: NA
cdr3_length: 12
v_call: TRBV23-1
clone_size: few

cdr3_aa: CASGLEGLAGNEQFF
d_call: TRBD2
cdr3_length: 15
v_call: TRBV12-5
clone_size: NA

cdr3_aa: CASSLGSGGGYIQYF
d_call: TRBD2
cdr3_length: 15
v_call: TRBV12-3/TRBV12-4
clone_size: NA

cdr3_aa: CASSLHLAETQYF
d_call: NA
cdr3_length: 13
v_call: TRBV11-2
clone_size: NA

cdr3_aa: CASSGGSEGNTIYF
d_call: NA
cdr3_length: 14
v_call: TRBV5-1
clone_size: NA

cdr3_aa: CASSSRDRGTDTQYF
d_call: TRBD1
cdr3_length: 15
v_call: TRBV6-6
clone_size: NA

cdr3_aa: CASSVASGTEDSYNEQFF
d_call: TRBD2
cdr3_length: 18
v_call: TRBV2
clone_size: NA

cdr3_aa: CASSYSGRSGEQYF
d_call: NA
cdr3_length: 14
v_call: TRBV6-5
clone_size: NA

cdr3_aa: CASSLQGRGKQETQYF
d_call: NA
cdr3_length: 16
v_call: TRBV7-9
clone_size: NA

cdr3_aa: CASSALEAGWYF
d_call: TRBD2
cdr3_length: 12
v_call: TRBV7-9
clone_size: few

cdr3_aa: CASSGRTGGGQPQHF
d_call: TRBD1
cdr3_length: 15
v_call: TRBV6-2/TRBV6-3
clone_size: few

cdr3_aa: CASSSQGEESNQPQHF
d_call: TRBD1
cdr3_length: 16
v_call: TRBV28
clone_size: NA

cdr3_aa: CAWGILQTQYF
d_call: NA
cdr3_length: 11
v_call: TRBV30
clone_size: many

cdr3_aa: CASIPGTGPPPNEQFF
d_call: TRBD1
cdr3_length: 16
v_call: TRBV12-3/TRBV12-4
clone_size: NA

cdr3_aa: CASSFGLAGGPETQYF
d_call: TRBD2
cdr3_length: 16
v_call: TRBV5-5
clone_size: NA

cdr3_aa: CASSQRGTDTQYF
d_call: NA
cdr3_length: 13
v_call: TRBV4-2
clone_size: many

cdr3_aa: CSARVQQGTSGRYTGELFF
d_call: TRBD2
cdr3_length: 19
v_call: TRBV20-1
clone_size: many

cdr3_aa: CASSETQGLAAGELFF
d_call: TRBD2
cdr3_length: 16
v_call: TRBV25-1
clone_size: NA

cdr3_aa: CATSDSGLANEQFF
d_call: NA
cdr3_length: 14
v_call: TRBV24-1
clone_size: few

cdr3_aa: CASSLGGNGYTF
d_call: NA
cdr3_length: 12
v_call: TRBV7-9
clone_size: NA

cdr3_aa: CATSSPRSGDEQYF
d_call: NA
cdr3_length: 14
v_call: TRBV15
clone_size: few

cdr3_aa: CASIERENTEAFF
d_call: NA
cdr3_length: 13
v_call: TRBV12-3/TRBV12-4
clone_size: NA

cdr3_aa: CASALDSIPHEQFF
d_call: NA
cdr3_length: 14
v_call: TRBV27
clone_size: NA

cdr3_aa: CATALAGGPDTQYF
d_call: TRBD2
cdr3_length: 14
v_call: TRBV24-1
clone_size: few

cdr3_aa: CASSPEQETQYF
d_call: NA
cdr3_length: 12
v_call: TRBV5-1
clone_size: few